A selection of T cell receptor beta chains follows, all from one sample in a study of OX40 agonist ivuxolimab in advanced cancers. The table came from immunoSEQ multiplex PCR; TCRdb's copy has only in-frame clones and leaves some out. The table lists roughly 98,000 clones, about 86% of them singletons. Sequencing was performed on CD4+ or CD8+ T cells sorted from blood, taken in a trial of the OX40 agonist ivuxolimab. The receptors here all came from an adult with an advanced solid tumor such as melanoma, head and neck, liver or kidney cancer. Each CDR3 is given with its conserved first and last residue. Fields, in order: CDR3 protein, CDR3 DNA, V gene, clone size, J gene, D gene. The D gene is left open where the match is weak. Clone sizes are given selectively: once, few, many, or a class where the clone is expanded.

cdr3_aa: CASSYSDYGNTIYF; cdr3_nt: TGTGCCAGCAGTTACTCGGACTACGGAAACACCATATATTTT; v_call: TRBV6-6; clone_size: few; j_call: TRBJ1-3; d_call: -
cdr3_aa: CAWSAIHTARYF; cdr3_nt: TGTGCCTGGAGTGCCATCCATACAGCACGGTACTTC; v_call: TRBV30; clone_size: -; j_call: TRBJ2-7; d_call: -
cdr3_aa: CASSSGLAYTGELFF; cdr3_nt: TGTGCCAGCAGCTCTGGACTAGCGTACACCGGGGAGCTGTTTTTT; v_call: TRBV7-2; clone_size: -; j_call: TRBJ2-2; d_call: TRBD2
cdr3_aa: CASSLEATGSTGELFF; cdr3_nt: TGTGCCAGCAGCTTAGAGGCTACAGGAAGCACCGGGGAGCTGTTTTTT; v_call: TRBV7-7; clone_size: -; j_call: TRBJ2-2; d_call: -
cdr3_aa: CASSALGHLNEKLFF; cdr3_nt: TGTGCCAGCAGCGCTTTGGGACACCTTAATGAAAAACTGTTTTTT; v_call: TRBV9; clone_size: -; j_call: TRBJ1-4; d_call: -
cdr3_aa: CASSYLGTDEQYF; cdr3_nt: TGTGCCAGCAGTTACTTGGGGACAGACGAGCAGTACTTC; v_call: TRBV6-6; clone_size: -; j_call: TRBJ2-7; d_call: TRBD1
cdr3_aa: CASSFKMGSFSGNTIYF; cdr3_nt: TGTGCCAGCAGCTTTAAAATGGGCAGTTTCTCTGGAAACACCATATATTTT; v_call: TRBV7-2; clone_size: -; j_call: TRBJ1-3; d_call: -
cdr3_aa: CASEGTGVNSPLHF; cdr3_nt: TGTGCCAGTGAAGGGACAGGAGTTAATTCACCCCTCCACTTT; v_call: TRBV7-9; clone_size: few; j_call: TRBJ1-6; d_call: TRBD1
cdr3_aa: CASSYRGTGGQPQHF; cdr3_nt: TGTGCCAGCAGTTACCGGGGGACAGGAGGACAGCCCCAGCATTTT; v_call: TRBV6-5; clone_size: -; j_call: TRBJ1-5; d_call: TRBD1
cdr3_aa: CASSVNRDRGSANEKLFF; cdr3_nt: TGTGCCAGCAGCGTGAACCGGGACAGGGGATCGGCTAATGAAAAACTGTTTTTT; v_call: TRBV9; clone_size: -; j_call: TRBJ1-4; d_call: TRBD1
cdr3_aa: CASYRTGMNTEAFF; cdr3_nt: TGTGCCAGCTATCGGACAGGCATGAACACTGAAGCTTTCTTT; v_call: TRBV7-9; clone_size: -; j_call: TRBJ1-1; d_call: TRBD1
cdr3_aa: CASSLGGTDYGYTF; cdr3_nt: TGTGCCAGCAGCTTAGGGGGGACAGACTATGGCTACACCTTC; v_call: TRBV7-9; clone_size: -; j_call: TRBJ1-2; d_call: TRBD1
cdr3_aa: CSVGSGLSTDTQYF; cdr3_nt: TGCAGCGTGGGTAGCGGGCTCAGCACAGATACGCAGTATTTT; v_call: TRBV29-1; clone_size: few; j_call: TRBJ2-3; d_call: TRBD2
cdr3_aa: CASSEYTTGGLGQPQHF; cdr3_nt: TGTGCCAGTAGTGAATACACCACAGGGGGTCTGGGTCAGCCCCAGCATTTT; v_call: TRBV19; clone_size: few; j_call: TRBJ1-5; d_call: TRBD1
cdr3_aa: CASSPRDSGRAYEQYF; cdr3_nt: TGTGCCAGCTCACCACGGGATTCGGGACGGGCCTACGAGCAGTACTTC; v_call: TRBV18; clone_size: -; j_call: TRBJ2-7; d_call: -
cdr3_aa: CASSLDRDTGELFF; cdr3_nt: TGTGCCAGCAGCTTAGACAGGGACACCGGGGAGCTGTTTTTT; v_call: TRBV11-3; clone_size: -; j_call: TRBJ2-2; d_call: -
cdr3_aa: CASSWEGPTYEQYF; cdr3_nt: TGTGCCAGCAGTTGGGAAGGGCCGACCTACGAGCAGTACTTC; v_call: TRBV6-5; clone_size: -; j_call: TRBJ2-7; d_call: -
cdr3_aa: CASSDRVAGADTQYF; cdr3_nt: TGTGCCAGCAGTGATAGGGTAGCGGGGGCCGATACGCAGTATTTT; v_call: TRBV2; clone_size: -; j_call: TRBJ2-3; d_call: TRBD2
cdr3_aa: CASRLQGMEYF; cdr3_nt: TGTGCCAGCAGGTTACAGGGGATGGAGTACTTC; v_call: TRBV6-6; clone_size: few; j_call: TRBJ2-7; d_call: TRBD1
cdr3_aa: CASSQDIGDYGYTF; cdr3_nt: TGCGCCAGCAGCCAAGATATAGGCGACTATGGCTACACCTTC; v_call: TRBV4-3; clone_size: -; j_call: TRBJ1-2; d_call: -
cdr3_aa: CASKQGMNTEAFF; cdr3_nt: TGTGCCAGCAAACAGGGGATGAACACTGAAGCTTTCTTT; v_call: TRBV7-8; clone_size: -; j_call: TRBJ1-1; d_call: TRBD1
cdr3_aa: CAWSSGQEFRPQHF; cdr3_nt: TGTGCCTGGAGTTCAGGACAGGAGTTTCGGCCCCAGCATTTT; v_call: TRBV30; clone_size: -; j_call: TRBJ1-5; d_call: TRBD1
cdr3_aa: CASSDSWGRAPYNEQFF; cdr3_nt: TGTGCCAGCAGTGACTCGTGGGGGAGGGCCCCCTACAATGAGCAGTTCTTC; v_call: TRBV6-4; clone_size: -; j_call: TRBJ2-1; d_call: TRBD2
cdr3_aa: CASSQVGGLGVSEKLFF; cdr3_nt: TGCGCCAGCAGCCAAGTGGGGGGTTTGGGGGTGAGTGAAAAACTGTTTTTT; v_call: TRBV4-1; clone_size: -; j_call: TRBJ1-4; d_call: -
cdr3_aa: CASRRLDIQETQYF; cdr3_nt: TGTGCCAGCAGACGCCTAGATATCCAAGAGACCCAGTACTTC; v_call: TRBV7-3; clone_size: few; j_call: TRBJ2-5; d_call: -
cdr3_aa: CASPSGRTSYEQYF; cdr3_nt: TGTGCCAGCCCTAGCGGGAGGACTTCCTACGAGCAGTACTTC; v_call: TRBV6-5; clone_size: -; j_call: TRBJ2-7; d_call: TRBD2
cdr3_aa: CASSPPTGAGAEQYF; cdr3_nt: TGTGCCAGCAGCCCGCCGACAGGGGCGGGGGCTGAGCAGTACTTC; v_call: TRBV9; clone_size: -; j_call: TRBJ2-7; d_call: -
cdr3_aa: CASSQGETGFYNEQFF; cdr3_nt: TGCGCCAGCAGCCAAGGGGAGACAGGTTTTTACAATGAGCAGTTCTTC; v_call: TRBV4-3; clone_size: -; j_call: TRBJ2-1; d_call: -
cdr3_aa: CASQDRAYNEQFF; cdr3_nt: TGTGCCAGCCAGGACAGGGCTTACAATGAGCAGTTCTTC; v_call: TRBV27; clone_size: -; j_call: TRBJ2-1; d_call: TRBD1
cdr3_aa: CSVGQGGYNEQFF; cdr3_nt: TGCAGCGTGGGACAGGGGGGTTACAATGAGCAGTTCTTC; v_call: TRBV29-1; clone_size: -; j_call: TRBJ2-1; d_call: TRBD1
cdr3_aa: CASSLVGRSTGELFF; cdr3_nt: TGCGCCAGCAGCTTGGTCGGGAGGAGTACCGGGGAGCTGTTTTTT; v_call: TRBV5-1; clone_size: -; j_call: TRBJ2-2; d_call: TRBD2
cdr3_aa: CASSPLLSLGDEKLFF; cdr3_nt: TGTGCCAGCAGCCCTCTCCTCTCTCTGGGGGATGAAAAACTGTTTTTT; v_call: TRBV7-9; clone_size: few; j_call: TRBJ1-4; d_call: -
cdr3_aa: CASSLGQLKPQHF; cdr3_nt: TGTGCCAGCAGCTTGGGACAGTTGAAGCCCCAGCATTTT; v_call: TRBV5-6; clone_size: -; j_call: TRBJ1-5; d_call: -
cdr3_aa: CASSIGGLSNTGELFF; cdr3_nt: TGTGCCAGTAGTATAGGAGGTTTATCGAACACCGGGGAGCTGTTTTTT; v_call: TRBV19; clone_size: -; j_call: TRBJ2-2; d_call: -
cdr3_aa: CASSLIQTSGSYEQYF; cdr3_nt: TGTGCCAGCAGCTTAATCCAGACTAGCGGCTCCTACGAGCAGTACTTC; v_call: TRBV11-2; clone_size: few; j_call: TRBJ2-7; d_call: TRBD2
cdr3_aa: CASSFGVGGRDTQYF; cdr3_nt: TGTGCCAGCAGTTTCGGCGTAGGAGGTCGAGATACGCAGTATTTT; v_call: TRBV6-5; clone_size: -; j_call: TRBJ2-3; d_call: -
cdr3_aa: CASSFDKNYGYTF; cdr3_nt: TGTGCCAGCAGCTTTGATAAGAACTATGGCTACACCTTC; v_call: TRBV11-2; clone_size: -; j_call: TRBJ1-2; d_call: -
cdr3_aa: CASSSRLSKNIQYF; cdr3_nt: TGTGCCAGCAGTTCCAGGCTATCCAAAAACATTCAGTACTTC; v_call: TRBV11-2; clone_size: -; j_call: TRBJ2-4; d_call: -
cdr3_aa: CASSVLEGENQPQHF; cdr3_nt: TGCGCCAGCAGCGTCCTTGAGGGCGAAAATCAGCCCCAGCATTTT; v_call: TRBV5-1; clone_size: -; j_call: TRBJ1-5; d_call: -
cdr3_aa: CASSPQGREDAQHF; cdr3_nt: TGTGCCAGCAGCCCCCAAGGACGGGAGGATGCCCAGCATTTT; v_call: TRBV5-5; clone_size: few; j_call: TRBJ1-5; d_call: -
cdr3_aa: CASSLGNNYGYTF; cdr3_nt: TGCGCCAGCAGCTTGGGGAACAACTATGGCTACACCTTC; v_call: TRBV5-1; clone_size: -; j_call: TRBJ1-2; d_call: -
cdr3_aa: CASNAGQYTGELFF; cdr3_nt: TGTGCCAGCAATGCTGGGCAGTACACCGGGGAGCTGTTTTTT; v_call: TRBV6-5; clone_size: -; j_call: TRBJ2-2; d_call: -
cdr3_aa: CASSRDRDPYSPLHF; cdr3_nt: TGTGCCAGCAGCCGAGACAGGGACCCTTACTCACCCCTCCACTTT; v_call: TRBV6-5; clone_size: -; j_call: TRBJ1-6; d_call: TRBD1
cdr3_aa: CASSLHGASSYEQYF; cdr3_nt: TGTGCCAGCAGCTTACATGGAGCGAGCTCCTACGAGCAGTACTTC; v_call: TRBV5-5; clone_size: -; j_call: TRBJ2-7; d_call: -
cdr3_aa: CASSIGSNNEQFF; cdr3_nt: TGTGCCAGTAGTATCGGCTCGAACAATGAGCAGTTCTTC; v_call: TRBV19; clone_size: -; j_call: TRBJ2-1; d_call: -
cdr3_aa: CASTKRMNTEAFF; cdr3_nt: TGTGCCAGCACCAAACGGATGAACACTGAAGCTTTCTTT; v_call: TRBV6-5; clone_size: -; j_call: TRBJ1-1; d_call: -
cdr3_aa: CASSVATGSDTQYF; cdr3_nt: TGTGCCAGCAGCGTAGCTACAGGGTCAGATACGCAGTATTTT; v_call: TRBV9; clone_size: -; j_call: TRBJ2-3; d_call: -
cdr3_aa: CASSPRAGSTEAFF; cdr3_nt: TGTGCCAGTAGCCCCCGGGCAGGTAGCACTGAAGCTTTCTTT; v_call: TRBV19; clone_size: few; j_call: TRBJ1-1; d_call: -
cdr3_aa: CASSLTGNTYEQYF; cdr3_nt: TGTGCCAGCAGCTTAACCGGGAACACCTACGAGCAGTACTTC; v_call: TRBV13; clone_size: -; j_call: TRBJ2-7; d_call: -
cdr3_aa: CASSLMGVTEAFF; cdr3_nt: TGTGCCAGCAGCTTAATGGGGGTGACTGAAGCTTTCTTT; v_call: TRBV7-2; clone_size: -; j_call: TRBJ1-1; d_call: -
cdr3_aa: CAGKGYDAEKLFF; cdr3_nt: TGTGCCGGCAAGGGGTACGACGCTGAAAAACTGTTTTTT; v_call: TRBV2; clone_size: -; j_call: TRBJ1-4; d_call: -
cdr3_aa: CASTPGGGTKNIQYF; cdr3_nt: TGTGCCAGCACCCCCGGGGGGGGGACCAAAAACATTCAGTACTTC; v_call: TRBV28; clone_size: -; j_call: TRBJ2-4; d_call: TRBD2
cdr3_aa: CASSPGGDYGYTF; cdr3_nt: TGTGCCAGCAGCCCAGGGGGCGACTATGGCTACACCTTC; v_call: TRBV5-4; clone_size: -; j_call: TRBJ1-2; d_call: TRBD1
cdr3_aa: CASSSPTTGGTGELFF; cdr3_nt: TGTGCCAGCAGTTCCCCCACGACAGGGGGCACCGGGGAGCTGTTTTTT; v_call: TRBV28; clone_size: once; j_call: TRBJ2-2; d_call: TRBD1